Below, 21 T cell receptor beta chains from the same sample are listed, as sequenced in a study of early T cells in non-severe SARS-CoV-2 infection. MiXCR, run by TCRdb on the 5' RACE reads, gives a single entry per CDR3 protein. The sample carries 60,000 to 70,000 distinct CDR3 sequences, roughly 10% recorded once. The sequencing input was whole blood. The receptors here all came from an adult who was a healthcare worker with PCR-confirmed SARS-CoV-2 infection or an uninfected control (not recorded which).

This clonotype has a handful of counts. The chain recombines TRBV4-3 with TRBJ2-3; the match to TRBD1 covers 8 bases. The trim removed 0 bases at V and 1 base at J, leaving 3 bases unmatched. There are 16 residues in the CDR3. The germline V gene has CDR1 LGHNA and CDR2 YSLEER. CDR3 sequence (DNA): TGCGCCAGCAGCCAAGAGGCGGACAGGGGCACAGATACGCAGTATTTT. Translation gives CASSQEADRGTDTQYF.

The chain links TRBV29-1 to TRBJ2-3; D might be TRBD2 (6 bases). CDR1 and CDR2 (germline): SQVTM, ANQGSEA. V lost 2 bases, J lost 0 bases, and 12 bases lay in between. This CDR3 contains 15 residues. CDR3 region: CSVEREQYSTDTQYF. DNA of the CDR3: TGCAGCGTTGAACGGGAGCAGTATAGCACAGATACGCAGTATTTT.

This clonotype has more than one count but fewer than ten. The CDR3 region has the DNA TGTGCCAGCAGCCAAGGACTAGGGGACCAGACCCAGTACTTC. The encoded protein is CASSQGLGDQTQYF. The chain couples TRBV7-6 to TRBJ2-5; 7 nucleotides agree with TRBD2. The CDR3 sequence is 14 residues long. Germline CDR1 SGHVS, CDR2 FNYEAQ. V lost 5 bases and J lost 6; bases outside the gene matches: 9.

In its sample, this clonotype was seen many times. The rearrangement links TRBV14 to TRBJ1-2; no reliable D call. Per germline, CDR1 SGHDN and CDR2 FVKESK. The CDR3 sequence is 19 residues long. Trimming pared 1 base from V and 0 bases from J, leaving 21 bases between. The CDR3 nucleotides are TGTGCCAGCAGCCAAGCCGAGGGCGAAATGATCCCCGCTAACTATGGCTACACCTTC. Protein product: CASSQAEGEMIPANYGYTF.

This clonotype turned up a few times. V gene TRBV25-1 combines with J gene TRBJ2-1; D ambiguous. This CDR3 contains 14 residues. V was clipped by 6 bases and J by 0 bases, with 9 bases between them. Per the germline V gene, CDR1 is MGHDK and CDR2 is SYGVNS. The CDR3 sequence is CASRGSGSYNEQFF. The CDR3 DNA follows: TGTGCCAGCAGGGGGTCGGGCTCCTACAATGAGCAGTTCTTC.

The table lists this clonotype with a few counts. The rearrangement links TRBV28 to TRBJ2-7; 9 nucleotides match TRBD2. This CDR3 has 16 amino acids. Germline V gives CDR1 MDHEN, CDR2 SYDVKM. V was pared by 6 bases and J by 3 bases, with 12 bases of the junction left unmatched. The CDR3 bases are TGTGCCAGCAGCCCGACGGGAGTAGCGGGGGACTACGAGCAGTACTTC. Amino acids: CASSPTGVAGDYEQYF.

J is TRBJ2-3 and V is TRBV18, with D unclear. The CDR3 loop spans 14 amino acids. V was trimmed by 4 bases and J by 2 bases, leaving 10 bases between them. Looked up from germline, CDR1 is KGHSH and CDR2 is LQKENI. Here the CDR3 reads CASSQRETTDTQYF. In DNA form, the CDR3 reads TGTGCCAGCTCACAAAGGGAAACCACAGATACGCAGTATTTT.

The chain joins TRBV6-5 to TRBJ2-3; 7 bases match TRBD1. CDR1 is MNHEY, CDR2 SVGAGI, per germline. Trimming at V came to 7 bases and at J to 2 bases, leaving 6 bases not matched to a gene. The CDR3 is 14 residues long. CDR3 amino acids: CASTRDRNTDTQYF. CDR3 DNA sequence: TGTGCCAGCACCCGGGACAGAAACACAGATACGCAGTATTTT.

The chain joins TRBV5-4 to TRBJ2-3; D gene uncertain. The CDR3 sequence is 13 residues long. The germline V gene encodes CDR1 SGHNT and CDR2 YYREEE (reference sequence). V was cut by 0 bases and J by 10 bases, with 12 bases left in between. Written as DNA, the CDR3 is TGTGCCAGCAGCTTGGAGCCGACCCTCTCGCAGTATTTT. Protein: CASSLEPTLSQYF.

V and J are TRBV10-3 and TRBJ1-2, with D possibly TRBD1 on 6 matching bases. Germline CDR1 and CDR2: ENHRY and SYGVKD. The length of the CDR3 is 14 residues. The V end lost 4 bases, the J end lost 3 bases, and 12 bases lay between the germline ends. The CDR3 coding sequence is TGTGCCATCAGTGGGGGGGCAGTGGACTATGGCTACACCTTC. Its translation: CAISGGAVDYGYTF.

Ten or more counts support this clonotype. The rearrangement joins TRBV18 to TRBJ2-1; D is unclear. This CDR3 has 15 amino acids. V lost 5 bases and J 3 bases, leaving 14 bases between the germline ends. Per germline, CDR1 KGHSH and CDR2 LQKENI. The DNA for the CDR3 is TGTGCCAGCTCAGCTCTCTCGGCTGGCTACAATGAGCAGTTCTTC. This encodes CASSALSAGYNEQFF.

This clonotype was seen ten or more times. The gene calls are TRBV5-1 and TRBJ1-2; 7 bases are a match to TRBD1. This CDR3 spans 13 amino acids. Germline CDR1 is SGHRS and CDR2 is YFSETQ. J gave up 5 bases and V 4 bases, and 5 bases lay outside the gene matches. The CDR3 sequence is CASSPAQGYGYTF. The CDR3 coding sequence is TGCGCCAGCAGCCCTGCACAGGGGTATGGCTACACCTTC.

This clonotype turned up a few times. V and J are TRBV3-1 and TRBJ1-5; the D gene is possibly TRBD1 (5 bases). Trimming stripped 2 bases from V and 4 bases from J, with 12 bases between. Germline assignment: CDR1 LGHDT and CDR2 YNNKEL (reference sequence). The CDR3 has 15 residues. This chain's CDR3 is CASSQLASGNQPQHF. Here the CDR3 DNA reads TGTGCCAGCAGCCAACTGGCCTCAGGGAATCAGCCCCAGCATTTT.

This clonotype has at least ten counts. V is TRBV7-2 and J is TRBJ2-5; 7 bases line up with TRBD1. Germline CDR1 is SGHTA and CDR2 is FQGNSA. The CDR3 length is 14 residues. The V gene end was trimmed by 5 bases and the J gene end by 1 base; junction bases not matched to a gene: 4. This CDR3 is CASSQRQGQETQYF. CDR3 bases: TGTGCCAGCAGCCAAAGACAGGGCCAAGAGACCCAGTACTTC.

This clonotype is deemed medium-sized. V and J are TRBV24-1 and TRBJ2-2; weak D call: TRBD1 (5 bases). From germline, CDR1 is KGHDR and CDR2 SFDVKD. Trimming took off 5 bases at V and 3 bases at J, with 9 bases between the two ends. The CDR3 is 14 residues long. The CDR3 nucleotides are TGTGCCACCAGTGGAGAACAGGACACCGGGGAGCTGTTTTTT. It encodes CATSGEQDTGELFF.

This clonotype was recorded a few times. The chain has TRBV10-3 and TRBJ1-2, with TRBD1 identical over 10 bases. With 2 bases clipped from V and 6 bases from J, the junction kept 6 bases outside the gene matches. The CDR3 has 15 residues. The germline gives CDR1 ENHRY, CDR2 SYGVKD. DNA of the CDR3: TGTGCCATCAGTGAGACCGTGACAGGGGGCCATGGCTACACCTTC. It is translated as CAISETVTGGHGYTF.

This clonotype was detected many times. The CDR3 protein is CSAHGSGTYEQYF. CDR3 sequence (DNA): TGCAGTGCTCACGGATCCGGGACCTACGAGCAGTACTTC. This chain links TRBV20-1 with TRBJ2-7; D might be TRBD2 (5 bases). Germline-derived CDR1 and CDR2 are DFQATT and SNEGSKA (reference sequence). The V and J ends lost 5 bases and 2 bases respectively, with 13 bases between them. The CDR3 has 13 amino acids.

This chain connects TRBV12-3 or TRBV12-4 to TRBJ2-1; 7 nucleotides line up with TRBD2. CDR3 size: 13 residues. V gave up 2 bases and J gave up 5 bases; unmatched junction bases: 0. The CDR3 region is CASSLRGDNEQFF. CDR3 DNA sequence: TGTGCCAGCAGTTTACGGGGGGACAATGAGCAGTTCTTC.

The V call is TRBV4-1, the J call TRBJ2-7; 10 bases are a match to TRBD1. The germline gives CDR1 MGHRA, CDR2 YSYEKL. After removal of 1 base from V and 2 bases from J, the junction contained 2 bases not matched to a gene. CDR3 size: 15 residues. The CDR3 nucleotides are TGCGCCAGCAGCCAAGCGGGGACAGGGGCCTACGAGCAGTACTTC. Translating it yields CASSQAGTGAYEQYF.

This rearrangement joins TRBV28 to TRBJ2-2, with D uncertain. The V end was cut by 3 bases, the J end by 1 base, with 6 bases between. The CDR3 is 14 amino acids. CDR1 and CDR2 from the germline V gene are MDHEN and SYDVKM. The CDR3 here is CASSLAENTGELFF. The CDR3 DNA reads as TGTGCCAGCAGTTTGGCGGAGAACACCGGGGAGCTGTTTTTT.

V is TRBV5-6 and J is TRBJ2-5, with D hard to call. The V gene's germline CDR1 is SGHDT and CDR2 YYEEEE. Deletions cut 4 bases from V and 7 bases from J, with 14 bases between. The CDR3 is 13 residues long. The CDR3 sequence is CASSPTPSGTQYF. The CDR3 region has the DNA TGTGCCAGCAGCCCAACACCGTCGGGGACCCAGTACTTC.